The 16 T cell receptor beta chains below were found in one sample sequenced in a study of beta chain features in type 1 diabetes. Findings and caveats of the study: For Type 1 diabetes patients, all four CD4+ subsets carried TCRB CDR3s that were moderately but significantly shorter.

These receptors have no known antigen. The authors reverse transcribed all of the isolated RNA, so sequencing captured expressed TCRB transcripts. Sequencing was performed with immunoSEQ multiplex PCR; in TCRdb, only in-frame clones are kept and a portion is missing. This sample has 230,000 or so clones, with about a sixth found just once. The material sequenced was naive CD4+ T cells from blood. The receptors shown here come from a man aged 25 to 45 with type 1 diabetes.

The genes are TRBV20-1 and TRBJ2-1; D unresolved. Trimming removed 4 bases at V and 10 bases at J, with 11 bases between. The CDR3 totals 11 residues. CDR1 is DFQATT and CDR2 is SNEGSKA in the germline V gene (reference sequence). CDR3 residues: CSATAPGEQFF. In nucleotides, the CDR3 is TGCAGTGCTACGGCACCCGGGGAGCAGTTCTTC.

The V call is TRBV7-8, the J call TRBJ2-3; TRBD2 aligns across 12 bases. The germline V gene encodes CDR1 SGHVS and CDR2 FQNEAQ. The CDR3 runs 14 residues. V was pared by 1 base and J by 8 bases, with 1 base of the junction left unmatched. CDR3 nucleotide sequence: TGTGCCAGCAGCTTAGGACTAGCGGGAGCTACGCAGTATTTT. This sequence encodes CASSLGLAGATQYF.

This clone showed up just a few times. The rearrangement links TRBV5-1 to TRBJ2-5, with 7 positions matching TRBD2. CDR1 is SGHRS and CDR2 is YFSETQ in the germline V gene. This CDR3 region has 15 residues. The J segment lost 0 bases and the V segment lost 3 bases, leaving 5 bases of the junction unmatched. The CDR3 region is CASSSIGTNQETQYF. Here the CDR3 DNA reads TGCGCCAGCAGCTCGATCGGGACTAACCAAGAGACCCAGTACTTC. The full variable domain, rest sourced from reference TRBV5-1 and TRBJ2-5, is KAGVTQTPRYLIKTRGQQVTLSCSPISGHRSVSWYQQTPGQGLQFLFEYFSETQRNKGNFPGRFSGRQFSNSRSEMNVSTLELGDSALYLCASSSIGTNQETQYFGPGTRLLVL.

This chain's CDR3 is CASSELSGQSAPHF. The CDR3 DNA reads TGTGCCAGCAGTGAACTCTCAGGGCAATCAGCTCCGCATTTT. The V and J genes are TRBV2 and TRBJ1-5, with D possibly being TRBD1 (5 bases). The CDR3 runs 14 residues. Per germline, CDR1 SNHLY and CDR2 FYNNEI. The V gene lost 2 bases and the J gene lost 15 bases, with 20 bases spanning the gap.

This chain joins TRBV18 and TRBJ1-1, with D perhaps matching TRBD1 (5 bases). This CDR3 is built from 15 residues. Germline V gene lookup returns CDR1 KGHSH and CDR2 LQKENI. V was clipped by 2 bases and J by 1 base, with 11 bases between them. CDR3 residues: CASSPWAGQNTEAFF. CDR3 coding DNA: TGTGCCAGCTCACCATGGGCAGGGCAGAACACTGAAGCTTTCTTT.

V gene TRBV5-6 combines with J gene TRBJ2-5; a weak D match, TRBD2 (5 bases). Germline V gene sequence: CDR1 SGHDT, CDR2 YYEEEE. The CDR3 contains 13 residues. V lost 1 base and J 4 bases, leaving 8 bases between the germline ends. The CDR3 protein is CASSLMSGETQYF. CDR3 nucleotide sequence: TGTGCCAGCAGCTTGATGAGCGGAGAGACCCAGTACTTC.

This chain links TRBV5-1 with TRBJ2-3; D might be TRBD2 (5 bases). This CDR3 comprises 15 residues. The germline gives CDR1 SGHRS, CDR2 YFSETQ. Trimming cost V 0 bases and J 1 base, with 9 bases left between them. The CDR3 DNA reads TGCGCCAGCAGCTTGGCTGATAGCGGCACAGATACGCAGTATTTT. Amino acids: CASSLADSGTDTQYF.

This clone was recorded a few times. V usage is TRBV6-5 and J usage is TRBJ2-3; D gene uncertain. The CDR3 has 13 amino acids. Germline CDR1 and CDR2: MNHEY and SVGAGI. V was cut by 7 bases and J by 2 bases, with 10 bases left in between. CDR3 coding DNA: TGTGCCAGCAAAAGACTCCACACAGATACGCAGTATTTT. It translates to CASKRLHTDTQYF.

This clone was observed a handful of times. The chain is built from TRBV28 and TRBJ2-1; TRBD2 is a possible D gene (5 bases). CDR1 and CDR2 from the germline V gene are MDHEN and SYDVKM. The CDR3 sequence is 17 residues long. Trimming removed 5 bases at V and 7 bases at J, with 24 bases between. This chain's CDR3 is CASSRRWASRILNEQFF. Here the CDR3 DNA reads TGTGCCAGCAGTCGCCGGTGGGCTAGCAGAATCTTAAATGAGCAGTTCTTC.

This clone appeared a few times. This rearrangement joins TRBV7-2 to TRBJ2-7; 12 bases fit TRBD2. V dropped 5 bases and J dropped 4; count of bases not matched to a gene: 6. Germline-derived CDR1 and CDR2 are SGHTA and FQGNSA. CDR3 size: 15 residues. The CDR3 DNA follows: TGTGCCAGCAGCCTTCTAGCGGGAGGGGAATACGAGCAGTACTTC. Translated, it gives CASSLLAGGEYEQYF.

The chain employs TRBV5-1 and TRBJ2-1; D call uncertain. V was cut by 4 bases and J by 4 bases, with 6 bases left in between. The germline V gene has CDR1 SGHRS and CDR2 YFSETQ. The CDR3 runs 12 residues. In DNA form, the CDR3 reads TGCGCCAGCAGCGTCGAATACAATGAGCAGTTCTTC. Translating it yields CASSVEYNEQFF.

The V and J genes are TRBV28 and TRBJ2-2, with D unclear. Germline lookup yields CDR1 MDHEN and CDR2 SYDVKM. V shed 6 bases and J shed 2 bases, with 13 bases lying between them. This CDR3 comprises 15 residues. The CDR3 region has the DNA TGTGCCAGCAGCCCCGCCCTCTTAAACACCGGGGAGCTGTTTTTT. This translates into CASSPALLNTGELFF.

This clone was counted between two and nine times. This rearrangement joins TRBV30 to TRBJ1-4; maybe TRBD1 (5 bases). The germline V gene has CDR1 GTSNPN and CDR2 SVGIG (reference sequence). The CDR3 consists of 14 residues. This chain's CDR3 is CARTGPVSGEKLFF. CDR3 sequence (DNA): TGTGCTCGTACAGGCCCGGTTAGTGGTGAAAAACTGTTTTTT.

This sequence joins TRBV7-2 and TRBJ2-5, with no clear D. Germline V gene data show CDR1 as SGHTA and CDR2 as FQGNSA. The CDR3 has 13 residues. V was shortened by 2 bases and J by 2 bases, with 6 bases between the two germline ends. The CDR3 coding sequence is TGTGCCAGCAGCTTATTTCGGCAAGAGACCCAGTACTTC. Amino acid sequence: CASSLFRQETQYF.

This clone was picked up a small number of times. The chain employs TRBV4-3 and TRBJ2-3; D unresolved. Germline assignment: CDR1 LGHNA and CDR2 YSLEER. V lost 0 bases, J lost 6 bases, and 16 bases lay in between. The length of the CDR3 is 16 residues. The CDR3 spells CASSQDKGPGVDTQYF. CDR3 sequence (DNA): TGCGCCAGCAGCCAAGATAAAGGCCCTGGGGTGGATACGCAGTATTTT.

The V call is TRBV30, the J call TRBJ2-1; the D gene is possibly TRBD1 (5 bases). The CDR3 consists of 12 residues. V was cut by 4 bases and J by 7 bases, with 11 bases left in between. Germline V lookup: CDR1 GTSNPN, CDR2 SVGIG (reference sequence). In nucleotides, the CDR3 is TGTGCCTGGAATCTCCAGGGAAATGAGCAGTTCTTC. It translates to CAWNLQGNEQFF.